The 16 T cell receptor beta chains given below trace back to one sample, sequenced in a study of T-cell reconstitution after alpha-beta-depleted transplantation in children. TCRbeta library construction was performed incorporating unique molecular identifiers. TCRdb redid the calling of the PCR reads with MiXCR, one entry per CDR3 protein. The sample has around 400,000 distinct CDR3 sequences, approximately 20% seen once; the top ten hold over 3.5%. The sample in question was PBMCs from the stem cell graft donor, obtained from the stem cell graft. These receptors all come from a human donor who donated a stem cell graft to a child with acute myeloid leukemia.

V gene TRBV20-1 combines with J gene TRBJ2-7; D not certain. The V end was cut by 3 bases, the J end by 3 bases, with 9 bases between. Per the germline V gene, CDR1 is DFQATT and CDR2 is SNEGSKA (reference sequence). This CDR3 contains 12 residues. The CDR3 is CSASSPSYEQYF. In nucleotides, the CDR3 is TGCAGTGCTAGTAGCCCCAGCTACGAGCAGTACTTC.

This sequence joins TRBV5-1 and TRBJ2-3, with TRBD2 matching 10 bases. CDR1 and CDR2 from the germline V gene are SGHRS and YFSETQ. The CDR3 spans 17 residues. V shed 4 bases, J shed 2 bases, and the junction held 10 bases outside the gene matches. CDR3 nucleotides: TGCGCCAGCAGCACCTCTAGCGGGAGTTCACACACAGATACGCAGTATTTT. Translation: CASSTSSGSSHTDTQYF.

This clonotype was recorded many times. V gene TRBV12-3 or TRBV12-4 combines with J gene TRBJ1-3; D uncertain. Trimming took off 1 base at V and 4 bases at J, with 2 bases between the two ends. The CDR3 is 12 residues long. CDR3 protein: CASSLGGNTIYF. DNA of the CDR3: TGTGCCAGCAGTTTAGGGGGAAACACCATATATTTT.

This clonotype has more than one count but fewer than ten. The chain has TRBV5-1 and TRBJ2-3, with a possible D match to TRBD1 (6 bases). CDR1 and CDR2 from the germline V gene are SGHRS and YFSETQ. The V end lost 5 bases, the J end lost 1 base, and 14 bases lay between the germline ends. The CDR3 extends over 15 amino acids. CDR3 sequence (DNA): TGCGCCAGCAGGCCCACGGGACACGGCACAGATACGCAGTATTTT. Its translation: CASRPTGHGTDTQYF.

The sample holds many counts of this clonotype. This chain joins TRBV4-1 and TRBJ1-5; 10 nucleotides align to TRBD1. The V gene's germline CDR1 is MGHRA and CDR2 YSYEKL. The V gene end was trimmed by 3 bases and the J gene end by 9 bases; junction bases not matched to a gene: 5. This CDR3 region has 14 residues. DNA for the CDR3: TGCGCCAGCAGCCAGGGACAGGGGAGATGGCCCCAGCATTTT. This encodes CASSQGQGRWPQHF.

This clonotype was detected only a few times. The gene calls are TRBV11-1 and TRBJ2-1; 7 nucleotides match TRBD1. This CDR3 spans 18 amino acids. Unmatched junction bases numbered 11, after V lost 3 bases and J lost 0 bases. Per germline, CDR1 SGHAT and CDR2 FQDESV (reference sequence). CDR3 sequence: CASSFLEQGRSSYNEQFF. In DNA form, the CDR3 reads TGTGCCAGCAGCTTTTTGGAACAGGGGAGAAGCTCCTACAATGAGCAGTTCTTC.

This clonotype was seen ten or more times. Sequence at one end of the junction differs from germline and may be a read error. J is TRBJ2-4 and V is TRBV15; TRBD2 matches at 8 bases. The CDR3 covers 15 residues. Germline CDR1 reads LNHNV; CDR2 reads YYDKDF (reference sequence). The CDR3 region is CATSRVGSGKSIQYF. The CDR3 DNA follows: TGTGCCACCAGCAGAGTCGGTAGCGGGAAAAGCATTCAGTACTTC.

The chain employs TRBV11-3 and TRBJ2-1; unclear D gene. The CDR3 contains 13 residues. Germline CDR1 and CDR2: SGHNT and YENEEA. Trimming stripped 3 bases from V and 8 bases from J, with 11 bases between. The CDR3 spells CASSFTKIDEQFF. For the CDR3, the DNA is TGTGCCAGCAGCTTTACGAAAATCGATGAGCAGTTCTTC.

This clonotype was counted only a few times. The J gene is TRBJ1-5, the V gene TRBV19; D call uncertain. This CDR3 contains 14 residues. V was trimmed by 3 bases and J by 4 bases, leaving 10 bases between them. Germline loops: CDR1 LNHDA, CDR2 SQIVND (reference sequence). This CDR3 reads CASSILWPNQPQHF. CDR3 bases: TGTGCCAGTAGTATTCTGTGGCCTAATCAGCCCCAGCATTTT.

This chain uses TRBV27 with TRBJ1-5, with 9 bases matching TRBD1. The CDR3 is 15 residues long. Germline CDR1 MNHEY, CDR2 SMNVEV (reference sequence). The V gene end was trimmed by 4 bases and the J gene end by 6 bases; junction bases not matched to a gene: 7. The CDR3 reads CASSSTGGLGQPQHF. CDR3 nucleotides: TGTGCCAGCAGTTCGACAGGGGGTTTGGGTCAGCCCCAGCATTTT.

This rearrangement joins TRBV28 to TRBJ2-1; tentatively, D is TRBD2 (5 bases). Germline CDR1 MDHEN, CDR2 SYDVKM. The CDR3 sequence is 13 residues long. Trimming took 5 bases from V and 4 from J, leaving 9 bases between them. The CDR3 nucleotides are TGTGCCAGCAGTCGTCAGCGGTACAATGAGCAGTTCTTC. Protein: CASSRQRYNEQFF.

This clonotype was recorded at least ten times. This chain connects TRBV29-1 to TRBJ2-5; D is perhaps TRBD1 (6 bases). This CDR3 spans 13 amino acids. The V end was cut by 4 bases, the J end by 6 bases, with 15 bases between. The V gene's germline CDR1 is SQVTM and CDR2 ANQGSEA. DNA of the CDR3: TGCAGCGTTGTTCTGGACAGCTCAAAGACCCAGTACTTC. This translates into CSVVLDSSKTQYF.

This clonotype showed up many times. This chain uses TRBV20-1 with TRBJ2-7; tentative D call: TRBD2 (5 bases). V shed 6 bases and J shed 0 bases, with 15 bases lying between them. Germline values: CDR1 DFQATT, CDR2 SNEGSKA (reference sequence). The length of the CDR3 is 14 residues. CDR3: CSARRGLVSYEQYF. The CDR3 DNA sequence: TGCAGTGCCCGGCGAGGGTTGGTCTCCTACGAGCAGTACTTC.

Of note for this clonotype: This clone may be a read error of a much larger clone one base away. J is TRBJ2-3 and V is TRBV29-1; 7 bases map to TRBD2. This CDR3 is 15 amino acids long. Germline V gene sequence: CDR1 SQVTM, CDR2 ANQGSEA. CDR3 sequence (DNA): TGCAGCGTTGAAAAGGGCGGGAGTAGCACAGGTACGCAGTATTTT. Translation gives CSVEKGGSSTGTQYF.

This clonotype was recorded once. The gene calls are TRBV7-3 and TRBJ2-3, with 7 bases that match TRBD2. The V gene's germline CDR1 is SGHTA and CDR2 FQGTGA. V lost 6 bases to trimming and J lost 2 bases; unmatched junction nucleotides: 5. The CDR3 is made up of 14 amino acids. CDR3 nucleotide sequence: TGTGCCAGCAGATCGGGACTATCCACAGATACGCAGTATTTT. Translating it yields CASRSGLSTDTQYF.

The chain has TRBV12-3 or TRBV12-4 and TRBJ2-5; D uncertain. The CDR3 runs 13 residues. Trimming shortened V by 7 bases and J by 5 bases, and 14 bases separated the two germline ends. In DNA form, the CDR3 reads TGTGCCAGCACCCTCGGGCTTTGGGAGACCCAGTACTTC. Protein sequence: CASTLGLWETQYF.